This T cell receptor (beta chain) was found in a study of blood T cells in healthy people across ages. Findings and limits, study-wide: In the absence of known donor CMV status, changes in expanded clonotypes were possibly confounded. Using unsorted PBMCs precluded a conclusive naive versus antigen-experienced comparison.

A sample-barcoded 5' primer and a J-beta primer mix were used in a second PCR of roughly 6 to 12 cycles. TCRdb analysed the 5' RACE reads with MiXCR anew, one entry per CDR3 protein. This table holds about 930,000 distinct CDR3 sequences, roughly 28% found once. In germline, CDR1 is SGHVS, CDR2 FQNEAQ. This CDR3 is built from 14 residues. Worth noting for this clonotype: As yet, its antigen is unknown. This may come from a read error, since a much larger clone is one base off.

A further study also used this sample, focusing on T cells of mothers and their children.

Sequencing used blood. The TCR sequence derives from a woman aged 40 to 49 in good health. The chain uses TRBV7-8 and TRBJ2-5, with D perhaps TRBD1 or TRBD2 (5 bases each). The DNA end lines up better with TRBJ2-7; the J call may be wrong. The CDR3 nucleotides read TGTGCCAGCAGCTCCCCCGGGGCTCTCTACGAGCAGTACTTC. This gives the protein CASSSPGALYEQYF.